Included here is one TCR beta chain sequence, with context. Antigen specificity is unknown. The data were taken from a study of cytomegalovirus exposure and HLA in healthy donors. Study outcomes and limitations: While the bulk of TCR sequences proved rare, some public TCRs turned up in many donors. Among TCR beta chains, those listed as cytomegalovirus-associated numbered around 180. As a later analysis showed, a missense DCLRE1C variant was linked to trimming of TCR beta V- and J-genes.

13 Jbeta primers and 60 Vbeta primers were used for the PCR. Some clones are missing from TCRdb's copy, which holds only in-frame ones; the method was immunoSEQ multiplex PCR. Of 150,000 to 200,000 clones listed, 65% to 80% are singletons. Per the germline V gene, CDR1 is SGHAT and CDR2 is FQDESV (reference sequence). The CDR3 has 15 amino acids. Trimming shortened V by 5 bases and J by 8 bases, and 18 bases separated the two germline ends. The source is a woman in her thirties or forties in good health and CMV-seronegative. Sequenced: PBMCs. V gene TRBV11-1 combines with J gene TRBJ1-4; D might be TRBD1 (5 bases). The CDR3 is CASSLQGALQEKLFF. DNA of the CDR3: TGTGCCAGCAGCCTGCAAGGGGCCCTGCAGGAAAAACTGTTTTTT.